The clone carrying this TCR beta chain turned up a few times. TCRdb analysed the RT-PCR reads with MiXCR anew, one entry per CDR3 protein. The data show approximately 720,000 distinct CDR3 sequences, 12% to 15% seen once. The length of the CDR3 is 13 residues. The germline V gene has CDR1 SGHRS and CDR2 YFSETQ. Between the trimmed V and J ends, which lost 5 bases and 4 bases, there was a span of 12 bases. This chain connects TRBV5-1 to TRBJ1-2, with D possibly TRBD1 on 5 matching bases. The sequenced sample was memory CD4+ T cells from blood. This TCR was sampled from a female donor in good health, serving as a healthy control. CDR3 in amino acids: CASSSEGVYGYTF. CDR3 in DNA: TGCGCCAGCAGTTCTGAAGGGGTCTATGGCTACACCTTC.